This TCR beta chain stems from a study of graft-versus-host responses after intestinal transplantation. Study-wide background: Anti-thymocyte globulin induction preceded about 3 years of tacrolimus and steroid maintenance in all recipients.

Trimming removed 1 base from V and 3 bases from J, with 13 bases in between. Germline V gene lookup returns CDR1 SGHAT and CDR2 FQNNGV. The CDR3 length is 15 residues. This clone was seen a single time. The antigen remains unidentified. This table comes from immunoSEQ multiplex PCR, and its TCRdb copy is limited to in-frame clones, with some not included. The table lists about 100,000 clones, roughly 90% of them singletons. Findings of the study overall: Recipient bone marrow held GvH clones, some seen earlier in ileum or blood.

Sequenced material: unstimulated CD4+ T cells sorted from spleen or lymph node cells, taken before transplant. The V and J genes are TRBV11-2 and TRBJ2-7; no clear D. This TCR was sampled from a human donor who was the organ donor for an intestinal transplant. CDR3 protein: CASSLVLTLNYEQYF. The CDR3 DNA sequence: TGTGCCAGCAGCTTAGTTTTGACTCTGAACTACGAGCAGTACTTC. Filled out from reference TRBV11-2 and TRBJ2-7, the complete variable domain reads EAGVAQSPRYKIIEKRQSVAFWCNPISGHATLYWYQQILGQGPKLLIQFQNNGVVDDSQLPKDRFSAERLKGVDSTLKIQPAKLEDSAVYLCASSLVLTLNYEQYFGPGTRLTVT.